These 24 T cell receptor beta chains were sequenced from one sample in a study of a mutant IDH1 vaccine in newly diagnosed glioma. The antigens these receptors bind are not known. Only in-frame clones appear in the TCRdb table, and some are missing; sequencing was by immunoSEQ multiplex PCR. The table lists 60,000 to 75,000 clones, roughly 80% of them singletons. Time point given: week 11, during vaccination. Each vaccine dose was 300 ug of mutant IDH1 20-mer peptide, with topical imiquimod. Sequences were derived from PBMCs, sampled from a glioma patient whose treatment included an IDH1 peptide vaccine. These receptors were collected from a man aged 25-40 years with glioma.

The chain has TRBV6-1 and TRBJ1-6; a weak D match, TRBD1 (5 bases). CDR3 size: 15 residues. Trimming pared 1 base from V and 9 bases from J, leaving 13 bases between. Germline V gene lookup returns CDR1 MNHNS and CDR2 SASEGT. The CDR3 bases are TGTGCCAGCAGTGAAGTCGCCTTCGGGGGTTCACCCCTCCACTTT. Amino acid sequence: CASSEVAFGGSPLHF.

V usage is TRBV10-1 and J usage is TRBJ2-3; 8 bases map to TRBD1. This CDR3 region has 14 residues. The V gene's germline CDR1 is WNHNN and CDR2 SYGVQD (reference sequence). V was pared by 10 bases and J by 1 base, with 7 bases of the junction left unmatched. CDR3 sequence (DNA): TGCGCCACCGGACAGGGAGAGGGCACAGATACGCAGTATTTT. Translating it yields CATGQGEGTDTQYF.

This clone was observed once. The CDR3 DNA is TGTGCCAGCAGTGAAGAAGTGGGGGTCAGCTACACCTTC. Amino acids: CASSEEVGVSYTF. The chain links TRBV2 to TRBJ1-2; tentative D call: TRBD1 (5 bases). Germline assignment: CDR1 SNHLY and CDR2 FYNNEI. The V and J ends lost 1 base and 9 bases respectively, with 12 bases between them. This CDR3 spans 13 amino acids. Full variable domain (outside the CDR3, taken from reference TRBV2 and TRBJ1-2): EPEVTQTPSHQVTQMGQEVILRCVPISNHLYFYWYRQILGQKVEFLVSFYNNEISEKSEIFDDQFSVERPDGSNFTLKIRSTKLEDSAMYFCASSEEVGVSYTFGSGTRLTVV.

The chain links TRBV2 to TRBJ2-2; 8 nucleotides agree with TRBD1. From germline, CDR1 is SNHLY and CDR2 FYNNEI. V lost 5 bases, J lost 6 bases, and 5 bases stayed unmatched. The CDR3 is 14 amino acids. The CDR3: CASSKRQGPGELFF. The CDR3, as DNA: TGTGCCAGCAGTAAACGACAGGGGCCCGGGGAGCTGTTTTTT.

The sample holds a few counts of this clone. The rearrangement uses TRBV6-5 and TRBJ2-2, with TRBD1 matching over 7 bases. Germline CDR1 and CDR2: MNHEY and SVGAGI. This CDR3 region has 16 residues. V was pared by 2 bases and J by 0 bases, with 3 bases of the junction left unmatched. CDR3 region: CASSYKGAANTGELFF. The CDR3 bases are TGTGCCAGCAGTTACAAGGGGGCGGCGAACACCGGGGAGCTGTTTTTT.

This chain links TRBV30 with TRBJ2-7; TRBD2 aligns across 7 bases. CDR1 is GTSNPN, CDR2 SVGIG, per germline (reference sequence). The J segment lost 6 bases and the V segment lost 2 bases, leaving 1 base of the junction unmatched. This CDR3 spans 11 amino acids. The CDR3 is CAWSWGGEQYF. DNA for the CDR3: TGTGCCTGGAGTTGGGGGGGCGAGCAGTACTTC.

The chain employs TRBV7-9 and TRBJ2-5, with a weak D call TRBD2 (6 bases). The CDR3 totals 18 residues. V lost 7 bases and J 1 base, leaving 25 bases between the germline ends. Per the germline V gene, CDR1 is SEHNR and CDR2 is FQNEAQ (reference sequence). CDR3 protein: CASIGAGHLVQGQETQYF. CDR3 sequence (DNA): TGTGCCAGCATTGGTGCGGGGCACTTAGTTCAGGGCCAAGAGACCCAGTACTTC.

This clone came up once. V is TRBV7-2 and J is TRBJ2-5; TRBD2 aligns across 9 bases. The J call is doubtful: the DNA matches TRBJ2-7 better. The CDR3 sequence is 15 residues long. CDR1 and CDR2 (germline): SGHTA, FQGNSA. Here the CDR3 DNA reads TGTGCCAGCACCGCCGTAGCGGGGGTTACCTACGAGCAGTACTTC. Its translation is CASTAVAGVTYEQYF.

The chain joins TRBV6-1 to TRBJ2-1; 8 bases align to TRBD1. CDR1 and CDR2 from the germline V gene are MNHNS and SASEGT. V lost 9 bases, J lost 8 bases, and 3 bases stayed unmatched. The CDR3 contains 11 residues. The CDR3 nucleotides read TGTGCCAGTGGGACAGGCGATGAGCAGTTCTTC. This encodes CASGTGDEQFF.

The sample holds one count of this clone. The rearrangement uses TRBV28 and TRBJ1-3; D is uncertain. The CDR3 totals 17 residues. In germline, CDR1 is MDHEN, CDR2 SYDVKM. Trimming cost V 4 bases and J 0 bases, with 16 bases left between them. CDR3 amino acids: CASSSWGRGFSGNTIYF. CDR3 DNA: TGTGCCAGCAGTTCGTGGGGTCGAGGATTCTCTGGAAACACCATATATTTT.

The chain combines TRBV11-2 with TRBJ1-2; 9 nucleotides align to TRBD1. CDR3 length: 17 amino acids. Unmatched junction bases numbered 8, after V lost 3 bases and J lost 0 bases. Germline V gene lookup returns CDR1 SGHAT and CDR2 FQNNGV. The CDR3 DNA follows: TGTGCCAGCAGCTTTAGGGACAGGGCTCTCCCTAACTATGGCTACACCTTC. The encoded protein is CASSFRDRALPNYGYTF. The full variable domain, completed using reference TRBV11-2 and TRBJ1-2, is EAGVAQSPRYKIIEKRQSVAFWCNPISGHATLYWYQQILGQGPKLLIQFQNNGVVDDSQLPKDRFSAERLKGVDSTLKIQPAKLEDSAVYLCASSFRDRALPNYGYTFGSGTRLTVV.

In its sample, this clone was seen a few times. The CDR3 sequence: CASKEGFGTGELFF. The CDR3 DNA is TGTGCCAGCAAGGAGGGCTTCGGGACCGGGGAGCTGTTTTTT. V is TRBV2 and J is TRBJ2-2, with a possible D match to TRBD2 (6 bases). Germline V gives CDR1 SNHLY, CDR2 FYNNEI. The CDR3 is made up of 14 amino acids. Trimming left V 7 bases short and J 5 bases short, with 14 bases between. Variable domain in full (rest from reference TRBV2 and TRBJ2-2): EPEVTQTPSHQVTQMGQEVILRCVPISNHLYFYWYRQILGQKVEFLVSFYNNEISEKSEIFDDQFSVERPDGSNFTLKIRSTKLEDSAMYFCASKEGFGTGELFFGEGSRLTVL.

The gene calls are TRBV30 and TRBJ1-4, with 7 bases that match TRBD1. CDR1 and CDR2 from the germline V gene are GTSNPN and SVGIG (reference sequence). The CDR3 runs to 14 residues. J gave up 6 bases and V 8 bases, and 12 bases lay outside the gene matches. The CDR3 region has the DNA TGTGCCCTAGGGAGGGGGCGATCTGATGAAAAACTGTTTTTT. Translating it yields CALGRGRSDEKLFF.

In DNA form, the CDR3 reads TGTGCCAGCAGTTTTAGGCCAGGTCAGCGCTACACCTTC. This gives the protein CASSFRPGQRYTF. V gene TRBV27 combines with J gene TRBJ1-2; D remains unclear. The V end lost 3 bases, the J end lost 9 bases, and 14 bases lay between the germline ends. This CDR3 comprises 13 residues. Germline CDR1 MNHEY, CDR2 SMNVEV (reference sequence).

The chain recombines TRBV27 with TRBJ2-7; D is possibly TRBD1 (5 bases). The CDR3 runs 14 residues. The germline V gene has CDR1 MNHEY and CDR2 SMNVEV (reference sequence). V shed 0 bases and J shed 6 bases, with 12 bases lying between them. DNA for the CDR3: TGTGCCAGCAGTTTATCCCTCGCCCAGGGCGAGCAGTACTTC. It is translated as CASSLSLAQGEQYF.

The V and J genes are TRBV2 and TRBJ1-5, with 10 bases identical to TRBD1. This CDR3 has 17 amino acids. Per germline, CDR1 SNHLY and CDR2 FYNNEI. V shed 1 base, J shed 0 bases, and the junction held 3 bases outside the gene matches. CDR3 residues: CASSEGQGAHSNQPQHF. The CDR3 bases are TGTGCCAGCAGTGAAGGACAGGGGGCCCATAGCAATCAGCCCCAGCATTTT.

The chain combines TRBV28 with TRBJ2-7, with a weak D call TRBD2 (5 bases). Per the germline V gene, CDR1 is MDHEN and CDR2 is SYDVKM. The ends were cut back, 10 bases at V and 2 bases at J, with 9 bases in the middle. This CDR3 region has 11 residues. The CDR3 region has the DNA TGTGCCACCGACGGGACCTACGAGCAGTACTTC. Protein sequence: CATDGTYEQYF.

The rearrangement links TRBV27 to TRBJ1-6; D gene unclear. The V end was cut by 3 bases, the J end by 14 bases, with 14 bases between. Germline-derived CDR1 and CDR2 are MNHEY and SMNVEV (reference sequence). The CDR3 runs 13 residues. The chain's CDR3 is CASSFGVSGALHF. In DNA form, the CDR3 reads TGTGCCAGCAGTTTTGGAGTTTCTGGGGCCCTCCACTTT.

The V gene is TRBV6-5, the J gene TRBJ1-3, with D unresolved. V lost 5 bases and J 4 bases, leaving 6 bases between the germline ends. The CDR3 is 12 amino acids. Germline-derived CDR1 and CDR2 are MNHEY and SVGAGI. The CDR3 loop reads CASSTDGNTIYF. For the CDR3, the DNA is TGTGCCAGCAGTACCGACGGAAACACCATATATTTT.

J is TRBJ2-7 and V is TRBV7-9; 7 positions match TRBD1. Germline V lookup: CDR1 SEHNR, CDR2 FQNEAQ (reference sequence). The CDR3 extends over 13 amino acids. Germline trimming cut 5 bases from V and 6 bases from J; bases unmatched to any gene: 7. For the CDR3, the DNA is TGTGCCAGCAGCACCAACGAGGGGGCCGAGCAGTACTTC. Translating gives CASSTNEGAEQYF.

The J gene is TRBJ2-3, the V gene TRBV2; D is tentatively TRBD1 or TRBD2 (5 bases each). The CDR3 loop spans 14 amino acids. Germline V CDR1 and CDR2: SNHLY, FYNNEI. Trimming left V 8 bases short and J 3 bases short, with 15 bases between. CDR3 region: CASGLLGVTDTQYF. The DNA of the CDR3 is TGTGCCAGCGGACTCCTGGGGGTGACAGATACGCAGTATTTT.

V is TRBV5-6 and J is TRBJ2-3; D remains ambiguous. Germline V gives CDR1 SGHDT, CDR2 YYEEEE. This CDR3 has 13 amino acids. V was shortened by 2 bases and J by 3 bases, with 7 bases between the two germline ends. CDR3 DNA sequence: TGTGCCAGCAGCTTTGGCACTACAGATACGCAGTATTTT. Residues: CASSFGTTDTQYF.

V and J are TRBV18 and TRBJ1-1; 7 nucleotides agree with TRBD1. Germline assignment: CDR1 KGHSH and CDR2 LQKENI. With 4 bases clipped from V and 5 bases from J, the junction kept 7 bases outside the gene matches. The CDR3 is 14 residues long. CDR3 nucleotides: TGTGCCAGCTCACTAGGGACAGAAAGGACTGAAGCTTTCTTT. Residues: CASSLGTERTEAFF.

The rearrangement links TRBV4-1 to TRBJ2-7, with 8 positions matching TRBD2. This CDR3 is built from 17 residues. V dropped 1 base and J dropped 3; count of bases not matched to a gene: 11. Germline values: CDR1 MGHRA, CDR2 YSYEKL. Here the CDR3 DNA reads TGCGCCAGCAGCCAAGTCTTCGCGGGAGGCCGGAACTACGAGCAGTACTTC. It is translated as CASSQVFAGGRNYEQYF.